A single sample gave rise to the 26 T cell receptor beta chains below, sequenced in a study of blood T cells in healthy people across ages. It was with a sample-barcoded 5' primer and a J-beta primer mix that a second PCR of roughly 7 to 12 cycles was run. A single record per CDR3 protein comes from TCRdb applying MiXCR to the 5' RACE reads. This table holds 600,000 or so distinct CDR3 sequences, about 21% found once. Specimen: blood. The receptors originated from a man between 65 and 85 years old in good health.

V usage is TRBV6-2 or TRBV6-3 and J usage is TRBJ2-7, with 10 positions matching TRBD1. The CDR3 extends over 17 amino acids. Per the germline V gene, CDR1 is MNHEY and CDR2 is SVGEGT. The V segment lost 0 bases and the J segment 2 bases; nucleotides outside the gene matches: 7. The CDR3 bases are TGTGCCAGCAGTTACTCAGCCGGGACAGGGGTGACCTACGAGCAGTACTTC. Translating it yields CASSYSAGTGVTYEQYF.

V usage is TRBV20-1 and J usage is TRBJ1-4; TRBD1 agrees at 8 bases. The junction had 11 bases not matched to a gene; V was cut back by 6 bases and J by 8 bases. This CDR3 has 14 amino acids. The germline V gene encodes CDR1 DFQATT and CDR2 SNEGSKA (reference sequence). CDR3 protein: CSAKPQGAGEKLFF. Written as DNA, the CDR3 is TGCAGTGCCAAACCGCAGGGGGCAGGGGAAAAACTGTTTTTT.

This chain connects TRBV11-2 to TRBJ2-2, with 7 bases matching TRBD1. V was pared by 1 base and J by 3 bases, with 8 bases of the junction left unmatched. The length of the CDR3 is 17 residues. Germline CDR1 reads SGHAT; CDR2 reads FQNNGV. The CDR3, as DNA: TGTGCCAGCAGCTTAGCCCTACAGGGGTCGCACACCGGGGAGCTGTTTTTT. Translating it yields CASSLALQGSHTGELFF.

A remark on this clonotype: An end of the junction does not agree with germline; a read error may underlie this. This chain joins TRBV28 and TRBJ2-1; TRBD2 might be the D (6 bases). This CDR3 spans 15 amino acids. Germline CDR1 reads MDHEN; CDR2 reads SYDVKM. Here the CDR3 DNA reads TGTGCCGGCAGTTTTTCCGGGGGCTCCTACAATGAGCAGTTCTTC. This translates into CAGSFSGGSYNEQFF.

V gene TRBV27 combines with J gene TRBJ1-1; a possible D gene is TRBD1 (5 bases). This CDR3 comprises 16 residues. The germline gives CDR1 MNHEY, CDR2 SMNVEV (reference sequence). V lost 2 bases, J lost 5 bases, and 18 bases lay in between. CDR3 nucleotide sequence: TGTGCCAGCAGTTTAACCCCGTTGGCAGGGTTAACTGAAGCTTTCTTT. Translation gives CASSLTPLAGLTEAFF.

This clonotype was recorded a few times. The chain combines TRBV7-9 with TRBJ2-5, with D unclear. V lost 5 bases to trimming and J lost 5 bases, with 9 bases between them. This CDR3 has 12 residues. The germline V gene encodes CDR1 SEHNR and CDR2 FQNEAQ (reference sequence). CDR3 nucleotides: TGTGCCAGCAGCACCGCTTGGGAGACCCAGTACTTC. Amino acids: CASSTAWETQYF.

This clonotype was seen a single time. In DNA, the CDR3 is TGTGCCAGCAGTGACGAGACAGGGTACTATGGCTACACCTTC. Residues: CASSDETGYYGYTF. This chain uses TRBV6-1 with TRBJ1-2; 7 positions agree with TRBD1. The V and J ends lost 3 bases and 3 bases, in that order; junction bases with no gene match: 4. Germline CDR1 and CDR2: MNHNS and SASEGT. This CDR3 region has 14 residues.

This clonotype has a count of ten or more. The genes are TRBV4-1 and TRBJ2-1; D is perhaps TRBD1 or TRBD2 (5 bases each). Germline V gives CDR1 MGHRA, CDR2 YSYEKL. The V gene lost 3 bases and the J gene lost 2 bases, with 14 bases spanning the gap. This CDR3 has 16 residues. The CDR3 reads CASSQDRDLTYNEQFF. The CDR3 bases are TGCGCCAGCAGCCAGGACCGGGACCTAACCTACAATGAGCAGTTCTTC.

The J gene is TRBJ2-1, the V gene TRBV6-6, with D perhaps TRBD1 (5 bases). Germline V gene lookup returns CDR1 MNHNY and CDR2 SVGAGI (reference sequence). Trimming removed 0 bases at V and 7 bases at J, with 7 bases between. The CDR3 runs to 13 residues. The CDR3 nucleotides are TGTGCCAGCAGTTACTCGGCAGGGAATGAGCAGTTCTTC. Translating it yields CASSYSAGNEQFF.

This chain links TRBV3-1 with TRBJ2-2; D perhaps matches TRBD1 (6 bases). Germline lookup yields CDR1 LGHDT and CDR2 YNNKEL (reference sequence). The CDR3 contains 15 residues. Trimming shortened V by 2 bases and J by 1 base, and 8 bases separated the two germline ends. CDR3 DNA: TGTGCCAGCAGCCAACCGGGACAGAACACCGGGGAGCTGTTTTTT. Its protein product is CASSQPGQNTGELFF.

The J gene is TRBJ2-5, the V gene TRBV30; 9 nucleotides line up with TRBD1. This CDR3 contains 14 residues. The J segment lost 3 bases and the V segment lost 8 bases, leaving 10 bases of the junction unmatched. CDR1 and CDR2 from the germline V gene are GTSNPN and SVGIG (reference sequence). The CDR3 here is CARNPGQGEETQYF. The CDR3 DNA reads as TGTGCCCGAAACCCGGGACAGGGAGAAGAGACCCAGTACTTC.

The genes are TRBV28 and TRBJ2-5; TRBD1 agrees at 9 bases. The length of the CDR3 is 14 residues. The germline CDR1 and CDR2 sequences are MDHEN and SYDVKM. Trimming at V came to 5 bases and at J to 4 bases, leaving 5 bases not matched to a gene. Here the CDR3 reads CASSGTGPRETQYF. In DNA form, the CDR3 reads TGTGCCAGCAGTGGGACAGGGCCAAGAGAGACCCAGTACTTC.

This clonotype was found a few times. V gene TRBV12-5 combines with J gene TRBJ2-5; 7 bases fit TRBD1. The J call is uncertain, as TRBJ2-7 better fits the DNA end. The V gene's germline CDR1 is LGHNT and CDR2 FRNRAP. The CDR3 sequence is 14 residues long. CDR3 DNA: TGTGCTAGTGGTGCGACCGGGACAGACTACGAGCAGTACTTC. Protein sequence: CASGATGTDYEQYF.

Only a few counts were recorded for this clonotype. The chain recombines TRBV2 with TRBJ2-5; D unresolved. Germline assignment: CDR1 SNHLY and CDR2 FYNNEI. There are 11 residues in the CDR3. Trimming took off 5 bases at V and 4 bases at J, with 5 bases between the two ends. CDR3 coding DNA: TGTGCCAGCAGTACCTCAGAGACCCAGTACTTC. As protein: CASSTSETQYF.

Remarks on this clonotype: Germline is not matched at one junction end, which may reflect a read error. This chain uses TRBV2 with TRBJ2-2; D may be TRBD2 (5 bases). This CDR3 has 16 residues. Germline V lookup: CDR1 SNHLY, CDR2 FYNNEI. CDR3 in DNA: TGTGCCAGCAGTATTGTCAACGGGATGAACCCCGGGGAGCTGTTTTTT. Protein sequence: CASSIVNGMNPGELFF.

This clonotype appeared many times. One end of the junction varies from germline; a read error may be responsible. This chain joins TRBV11-2 and TRBJ2-3; TRBD1 matches 7 bases. From germline, CDR1 is SGHAT and CDR2 FQNNGV. This CDR3 spans 14 amino acids. CDR3 DNA sequence: TGTGCCAGCAGCCTAGAGACAGGGCCAGATACGCAGTATTTT. Its protein is CASSLETGPDTQYF.

The V and J genes are TRBV7-2 and TRBJ2-7; D possibly corresponds to TRBD2 (6 bases). Trimming stripped 5 bases from V and 3 bases from J, with 17 bases between. The CDR3 contains 15 residues. Germline V gene lookup returns CDR1 SGHTA and CDR2 FQGNSA. Here the CDR3 reads CASSPVTGGIYEQYF. The CDR3 nucleotides read TGTGCCAGCAGCCCGGTTACTGGAGGGATCTACGAGCAGTACTTC.

A note on this clonotype: With a much larger clone just one base away, this may be a read error. As the CDR3 is not closed by the conserved phenylalanine or tryptophan, this likely results from a read error. The rearrangement uses TRBV7-2 and TRBJ2-1, with D hard to call. This CDR3 is 14 amino acids long. Germline CDR1 and CDR2: SGHTA and FQGNSA. Trimming removed 1 base at V and 5 bases at J, with 9 bases between. CDR3 protein: CASSLGPANNEQFL. The CDR3 region has the DNA TGTGCCAGCAGCTTAGGTCCTGCTAACAATGAGCAGTTCCTC.

This clonotype was picked up many times. The rearrangement links TRBV3-1 to TRBJ2-5, with 7 positions matching TRBD1. The germline CDR1 and CDR2 sequences are LGHDT and YNNKEL (reference sequence). Unmatched junction bases numbered 6, after V lost 0 bases and J lost 2 bases. The CDR3 loop spans 16 amino acids. CDR3 protein: CASSQDPPGQQETQYF. CDR3 DNA sequence: TGTGCCAGCAGCCAAGACCCACCGGGACAGCAAGAGACCCAGTACTTC.

This clonotype has a handful of counts. Sequence at one end of the junction differs from germline and may be a read error. This rearrangement joins TRBV6-5 to TRBJ2-1; D is perhaps TRBD1 (7 bases). The germline gives CDR1 MNHEY, CDR2 SVGAGI. The CDR3 runs 13 residues. The CDR3 is CASGQGGFNGQFF. The CDR3 bases are TGTGCCAGCGGGCAGGGGGGTTTCAATGGGCAGTTCTTC.

A word on this clonotype: A much larger clone differs from this one at a single base, so this may be a read error. V gene TRBV4-3 combines with J gene TRBJ2-5, with D possibly being TRBD2 (6 bases). Germline V CDR1 and CDR2: LGHNA, YSLEER. The CDR3 loop spans 13 amino acids. V was shortened by 1 base and J by 9 bases, with 12 bases between the two germline ends. CDR3 DNA: TGCGCCAGCAGCCAAGTTTTAGGGGAGGCCCAGTACTTC. Its protein product is CASSQVLGEAQYF.

The chain carries TRBV7-9 and TRBJ2-3, with D possibly being TRBD1 (7 bases). This CDR3 comprises 12 residues. Between the trimmed V and J ends, which lost 5 bases and 8 bases, there was a span of 11 bases. The V gene's germline CDR1 is SEHNR and CDR2 FQNEAQ (reference sequence). CDR3 protein: CASSPQGGTQYF. CDR3 DNA: TGTGCCAGCAGCCCCCAGGGGGGTACGCAGTATTTT.

The CDR3 spells CASSLVGSGRFNEQFF. CDR3 nucleotide sequence: TGCGCCAGCAGCTTGGTTGGTAGCGGGAGGTTCAATGAGCAGTTCTTC. The rearrangement links TRBV5-1 to TRBJ2-1; TRBD2 matches at 10 bases. The V gene's germline CDR1 is SGHRS and CDR2 YFSETQ. Losses at the gene ends were 0 bases for V and 6 bases for J; bases not matched to a gene: 6. CDR3 length equals 16 residues.

The chain is built from TRBV7-9 and TRBJ2-1, with 8 nucleotides matching TRBD1. Judging by the DNA end, TRBJ2-7 fits better; the J call may be wrong. Germline V gene lookup returns CDR1 SEHNR and CDR2 FQNEAQ (reference sequence). CDR3 size: 13 residues. CDR3 sequence: CASSLQGAREQYF. CDR3 DNA sequence: TGTGCCAGCAGCTTACAGGGGGCACGGGAGCAGTACTTC.

The chain employs TRBV12-5 and TRBJ2-7; D is tentatively TRBD1 or TRBD2 (5 bases each). CDR1 is LGHNT and CDR2 is FRNRAP in the germline V gene. The CDR3 spans 14 residues. The germline V and J ends were trimmed by 5 bases and 1 base, with 12 bases remaining between them. Here the CDR3 reads CASGITGGSYEQYF. CDR3 nucleotides: TGTGCTAGTGGTATAACAGGAGGATCCTACGAGCAGTACTTC.

This chain joins TRBV7-9 and TRBJ2-5; 9 bases are shared with TRBD1. Germline CDR1 is SEHNR and CDR2 is FQNEAQ (reference sequence). V was clipped by 5 bases and J by 3 bases; unmatched bases: 4. The CDR3 spans 14 residues. The CDR3 DNA reads TGTGCCAGCAGCAGACAGGGGGTGGAAGAGACCCAGTACTTC. Its translation: CASSRQGVEETQYF.